The 26 T cell receptor beta chains below come from one sample, sequenced in a study of CDR3 diversity in severe acne. TCRdb used MiXCR to reprocess the PCR reads, holding one entry per CDR3 protein. The sample yields tens of thousands of distinct CDR3 sequences, less than 65% seen once. Input material: blood. Receptor source: a male donor with severe acne vulgaris.

This clonotype came up many times. This chain uses TRBV5-1 with TRBJ1-1, with unresolved D. The length of the CDR3 is 12 residues. Trimming cost V 0 bases and J 8 bases, with 8 bases left between them. Per the germline V gene, CDR1 is SGHRS and CDR2 is YFSETQ. The CDR3 loop is CASSLGWAEAFF. CDR3 coding DNA: TGCGCCAGCAGCTTGGGTTGGGCCGAAGCTTTCTTT.

Note on this clonotype: Sequence at one end of the junction differs from germline and may be a read error. The rearrangement joins TRBV10-2 to TRBJ1-1, with unresolved D. From germline, CDR1 is WSHSY and CDR2 SAAADI. The CDR3 spans 16 residues. The CDR3 nucleotides are TGTGCCAGCAGCCAAGAGCGGCTGATCATGAACACTGAAGCTTTCTTT. Protein product: CASSQERLIMNTEAFF.

Points on this clonotype: A read error may be the cause here, since a much bigger clone is one base away. The V call is TRBV11-2, the J call TRBJ2-7; TRBD2 might be the D (6 bases). The CDR3 totals 14 residues. Trimming left V 5 bases short and J 2 bases short, with 13 bases between. Per germline, CDR1 SGHAT and CDR2 FQNNGV. Here the CDR3 DNA reads TGTGCCAGCAGCCCCCCTAGCGCACCCTACGAGCAGTACGTC. Translation: CASSPPSAPYEQYV.

This chain joins TRBV24-1 and TRBJ1-2; TRBD1 matches at 10 bases. This CDR3 is built from 15 residues. V shed 3 bases and J 6 bases; nucleotides not matched to a gene: 6. Germline V gene sequence: CDR1 KGHDR, CDR2 SFDVKD. The CDR3 region is CATSDPGQGPDGYTF. CDR3 nucleotide sequence: TGTGCCACCAGTGATCCGGGACAGGGGCCGGATGGCTACACCTTC.

V usage is TRBV7-8 and J usage is TRBJ1-1; unclear D gene. CDR3 length: 14 residues. Germline lookup yields CDR1 SGHVS and CDR2 FQNEAQ. The V end was cut by 4 bases, the J end by 0 bases, with 9 bases between. CDR3 bases: TGTGCCAGCAGCTACCAATACATGAACACTGAAGCTTTCTTT. Its translation is CASSYQYMNTEAFF.

This chain links TRBV15 with TRBJ2-5, with TRBD2 matching 8 bases. The CDR3 has 16 amino acids. Trimming at V came to 1 base and at J to 0 bases, leaving 4 bases not matched to a gene. Germline values: CDR1 LNHNV, CDR2 YYDKDF (reference sequence). The CDR3 DNA sequence: TGTGCCACCAGCAGAGGCGGGACTAGATACCAAGAGACCCAGTACTTC. Translated: CATSRGGTRYQETQYF.

The chain employs TRBV20-1 and TRBJ1-5; the D gene is possibly TRBD1 (6 bases). The V end lost 5 bases, the J end lost 4 bases, and 18 bases lay between the germline ends. Germline V lookup: CDR1 DFQATT, CDR2 SNEGSKA (reference sequence). There are 15 residues in the CDR3. For the CDR3, the DNA is TGCAGTGCTGGGGTGACAGGCCTTATGAATCAGCCCCAGCATTTT. It specifies CSAGVTGLMNQPQHF.

The chain couples TRBV6-6 to TRBJ2-1, with 14 bases matching TRBD2. This CDR3 is built from 16 residues. Trimming at V came to 6 bases and at J to 5 bases, leaving 6 bases not matched to a gene. Germline V lookup: CDR1 MNHNY, CDR2 SVGAGI (reference sequence). The CDR3 region is CASRAGTSGRDNEQFF. For the CDR3, the DNA is TGTGCCAGCAGGGCCGGGACTAGCGGGAGAGACAATGAGCAGTTCTTC.

The rearrangement uses TRBV19 and TRBJ2-7; 7 nucleotides match TRBD1. Germline values: CDR1 LNHDA, CDR2 SQIVND (reference sequence). This CDR3 contains 12 residues. The CDR3 sequence is CARQGPRDEQYF. CDR3 coding DNA: TGTGCTCGACAGGGACCAAGGGACGAGCAGTACTTC. The full variable domain, completed using reference TRBV19 and TRBJ2-7, is DGGITQSPKYLFRKEGQNVTLSCEQNLNHDAMYWYRQDPGQGLRLIYYSQIVNDFQKGDIAEGYSVSREKKESFPLTVTSAQKNPTAFYLCARQGPRDEQYFGPGTRLTVT.

In its sample, this clonotype is medium-sized. This chain links TRBV24-1 with TRBJ2-3; D not resolved. The CDR3 extends over 15 amino acids. Looked up from germline, CDR1 is KGHDR and CDR2 is SFDVKD. Trimming cost V 5 bases and J 0 bases, with 11 bases left between them. The CDR3 coding sequence is TGTGCCACCAGTGGAGACGCCACCAGCACAGATACGCAGTATTTT. Translation: CATSGDATSTDTQYF.

At least ten counts were recorded for this clonotype. CDR3 amino acids: CASSVDSKERLREQYF. The CDR3 DNA reads TGTGCCAGCAGCGTCGACAGCAAAGAACGGCTACGCGAGCAGTACTTC. V gene TRBV7-8 combines with J gene TRBJ2-7; weak D call: TRBD1 (5 bases). The germline V gene has CDR1 SGHVS and CDR2 FQNEAQ. V was cut by 5 bases and J by 6 bases, with 23 bases left in between. This CDR3 has 16 residues.

A word on this clonotype: This clone may be a read error of a much larger clone one base away. The chain couples TRBV10-3 to TRBJ1-3; TRBD1 matches 7 bases. The CDR3 covers 15 residues. Germline CDR1 and CDR2: ENHRY and SYGVKD. The CDR3 protein is CATATGTDSGTTIYF. The CDR3 DNA is TGTGCCACCGCGACCGGGACAGACTCTGGAACCACCATATATTTT.

The CDR3 DNA sequence: TGCAGCGTTGAAGATGGCCACGGAGGCGACTATGGCTACACCTTC. Its protein product is CSVEDGHGGDYGYTF. This chain uses TRBV29-1 with TRBJ1-2; unclear D gene. V lost 0 bases, J lost 3 bases, and 14 bases lay in between. This CDR3 has 15 amino acids. The germline V gene has CDR1 SQVTM and CDR2 ANQGSEA.

The J gene is TRBJ1-3, the V gene TRBV25-1; D unclear. Germline loops: CDR1 MGHDK, CDR2 SYGVNS. The CDR3 spans 12 residues. The V end lost 6 bases, the J end lost 4 bases, and 7 bases lay between the germline ends. The CDR3 DNA reads TGTGCCAGCAGATTCGAAGGAAACACCATATATTTT. Translated, it gives CASRFEGNTIYF.

This clonotype was counted at least ten times. The CDR3 region has the DNA TGTGCCAGCAGCTTGTTGGGGGACAGGAGCACAGATACGCAGTATTTT. It codes for CASSLLGDRSTDTQYF. J is TRBJ2-3 and V is TRBV5-6, with 8 bases lining up with TRBD1. There are 16 residues in the CDR3. V was pared by 1 base and J by 0 bases, with 4 bases of the junction left unmatched. CDR1 SGHDT and CDR2 YYEEEE come from the germline V gene.

This clonotype was found a few times. As DNA, the CDR3 is TGTGCCAGCAGCGTAGTCAGCGGGAGCTCCTACAATGAGCAGTTCTTC. Translation: CASSVVSGSSYNEQFF. The chain is built from TRBV9 and TRBJ2-1; 8 nucleotides line up with TRBD2. Germline V CDR1 and CDR2: SGDLS, YYNGEE. The CDR3 runs 16 residues. V was pared by 0 bases and J by 0 bases, with 2 bases of the junction left unmatched.

The V and J genes are TRBV24-1 and TRBJ2-2, with D perhaps being TRBD1 or TRBD2 (6 bases each). Germline CDR1 is KGHDR and CDR2 is SFDVKD. This CDR3 spans 15 amino acids. V lost 2 bases to trimming and J lost 3 bases, with 9 bases between them. In DNA, the CDR3 is TGTGCCACCAGTGATTGGGGGGCGGACACCGGGGAGCTGTTTTTT. Amino acids: CATSDWGADTGELFF.

The genes are TRBV12-3 or TRBV12-4 and TRBJ1-3; the D is unclear. Deletions cut 6 bases from V and 2 bases from J, with 14 bases between. CDR3 length equals 15 residues. CDR3 protein: CASSPAELAGNTIYF. Here the CDR3 DNA reads TGTGCCAGCAGCCCCGCGGAGCTGGCTGGAAACACCATATATTTT.

V is TRBV13 and J is TRBJ2-5; TRBD2 agrees at 9 bases. Per germline, CDR1 PRHDT and CDR2 FYEKMQ (reference sequence). The CDR3 has 16 residues. V lost 5 bases, J lost 11 bases, and 18 bases stayed unmatched. The CDR3 spells CASSNPGGSGRHEQYF. The CDR3 DNA is TGTGCCAGCAGCAACCCGGGGGGTAGCGGGAGACATGAGCAGTACTTC.

With respect to this clonotype: Relative to the germline gene, one junction end is altered; a read error may explain this. The chain recombines TRBV9 with TRBJ1-1, with 8 bases fitting TRBD1. Germline V gene sequence: CDR1 SGDLS, CDR2 YYNGEE. The CDR3 length is 14 residues. CDR3 sequence (DNA): TGCGCCAGCAGATACGACAGGGGAGGCACTGAAGCTTTCTTT. Encoded protein: CASRYDRGGTEAFF.

The sample holds one count of this clonotype. The J gene is TRBJ1-5, the V gene TRBV7-3; D might be TRBD1 (5 bases). Germline V CDR1 and CDR2: SGHTA, FQGTGA. V was pared by 10 bases and J by 4 bases, with 14 bases between. This CDR3 spans 13 amino acids. This CDR3 is CATSKGVNQPQHF. The CDR3 nucleotides are TGTGCCACCTCAAAAGGGGTTAATCAGCCCCAGCATTTT.

This clonotype was observed at least ten times. This could be a read error, since a much larger clone is one nucleotide away. The chain joins TRBV10-3 to TRBJ2-7, with D possibly matching TRBD2 (6 bases). From germline, CDR1 is ENHRY and CDR2 SYGVKD. This CDR3 is 13 amino acids long. The V and J ends lost 6 bases and 3 bases respectively, with 12 bases between them. The CDR3 is CAIREGRLYEQYF. DNA of the CDR3: TGTGCCATCAGGGAGGGGAGACTCTACGAGCAGTACTTC.

Comment on this clonotype: This may be a read error: a much more frequent sequence differs by one nucleotide. The chain joins TRBV6-5 to TRBJ1-6, with D tentatively TRBD1 (5 bases). There are 13 residues in the CDR3. Looked up from germline, CDR1 is MNHEY and CDR2 is SVGAGI. CDR3 in amino acids: CASSRVDNSPLYF. DNA for the CDR3: TGTGCCAGCAGCAGGGTTGATAATTCACCCCTCTACTTT.

Concerning this clonotype itself: This likely comes from a read error, as the CDR3 has no conserved phenylalanine or tryptophan at its end. The rearrangement joins TRBV20-1 to TRBJ2-1; 8 nucleotides agree with TRBD2. CDR1 and CDR2 from the germline V gene are DFQATT and SNEGSKA (reference sequence). This CDR3 region has 15 residues. J was trimmed by 12 bases and V by 1 base; bases with no gene match: 14. The CDR3 sequence: CSARAPGGTLRRQFS. The CDR3 DNA reads as TGCAGTGCTAGAGCGCCGGGGGGGACCTTGAGGAGGCAGTTCTCC.

This clonotype appeared a few times. The chain couples TRBV5-1 to TRBJ1-1; no clear D. The CDR3 is made up of 13 amino acids. Germline V gene sequence: CDR1 SGHRS, CDR2 YFSETQ. Trimming took 1 base from V and 3 from J, leaving 7 bases between them. CDR3 region: CASSLSRDTEAFF. CDR3 bases: TGCGCCAGCAGCTTGAGTAGGGACACTGAAGCTTTCTTT.

This clonotype was observed at least ten times. This sequence joins TRBV27 and TRBJ2-1; the match to TRBD2 covers 13 bases. V lost 3 bases to trimming and J lost 10 bases; unmatched junction nucleotides: 3. This CDR3 comprises 14 residues. The germline V gene encodes CDR1 MNHEY and CDR2 SMNVEV (reference sequence). The CDR3 DNA is TGTGCCAGCAGTTTCGGGACTAGCGGGGAAGAGCAGTTCTTC. This translates into CASSFGTSGEEQFF.